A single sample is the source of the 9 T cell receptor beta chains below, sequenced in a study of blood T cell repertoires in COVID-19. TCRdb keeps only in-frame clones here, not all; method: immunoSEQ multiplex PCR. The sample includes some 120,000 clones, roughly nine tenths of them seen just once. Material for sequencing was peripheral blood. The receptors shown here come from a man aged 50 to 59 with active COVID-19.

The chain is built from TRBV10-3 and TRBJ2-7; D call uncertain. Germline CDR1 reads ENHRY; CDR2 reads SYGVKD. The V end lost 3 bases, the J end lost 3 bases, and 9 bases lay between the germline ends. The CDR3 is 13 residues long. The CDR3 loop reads CAISDSLGYEQYV. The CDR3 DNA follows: TGTGCCATCAGTGATAGCCTAGGCTACGAGCAGTACGTC.

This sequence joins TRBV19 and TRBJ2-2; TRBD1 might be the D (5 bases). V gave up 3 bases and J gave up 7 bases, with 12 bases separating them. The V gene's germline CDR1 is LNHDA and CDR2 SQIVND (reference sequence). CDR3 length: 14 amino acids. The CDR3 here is CASSISGLGGELFF. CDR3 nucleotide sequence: TGTGCCAGTAGTATCTCAGGGTTGGGCGGGGAGCTGTTTTTT.

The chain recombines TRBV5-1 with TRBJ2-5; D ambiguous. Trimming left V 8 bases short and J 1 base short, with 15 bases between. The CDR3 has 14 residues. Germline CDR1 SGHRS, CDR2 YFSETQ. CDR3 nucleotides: TGCGCCAGTGGGCCTTTCCGGCCCCAAGAGACCCAGTACTTC. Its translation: CASGPFRPQETQYF.

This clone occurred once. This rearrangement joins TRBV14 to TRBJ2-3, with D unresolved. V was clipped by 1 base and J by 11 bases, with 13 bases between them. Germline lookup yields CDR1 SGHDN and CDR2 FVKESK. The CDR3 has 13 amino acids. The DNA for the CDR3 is TGTGCCAGCAGCCAAGTGTTGGAGTTCGGGCAGTATTTT. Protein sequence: CASSQVLEFGQYF.

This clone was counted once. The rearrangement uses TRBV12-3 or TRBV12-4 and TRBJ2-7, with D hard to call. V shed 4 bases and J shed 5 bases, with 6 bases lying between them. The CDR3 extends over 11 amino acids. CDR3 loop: CASSSFHEQYF. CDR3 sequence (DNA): TGTGCCAGCAGTTCCTTCCACGAGCAGTACTTC.

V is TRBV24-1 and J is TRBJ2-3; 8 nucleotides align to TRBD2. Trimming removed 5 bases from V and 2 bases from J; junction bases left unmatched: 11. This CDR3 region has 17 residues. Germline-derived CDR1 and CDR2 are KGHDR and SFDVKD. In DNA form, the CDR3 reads TGTGCCACCAGTGTTGGCGGGAGGACAACCTTCACAGATACGCAGTATTTT. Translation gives CATSVGGRTTFTDTQYF.

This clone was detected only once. For the CDR3, the DNA is TGCGCCAGCAGATTTACCGGACAGGCCCCAGGCTACACCTTC. The encoded protein is CASRFTGQAPGYTF. V is TRBV5-1 and J is TRBJ1-2; 7 nucleotides match TRBD1. The trim removed 5 bases at V and 8 bases at J, leaving 12 bases unmatched. The germline V gene has CDR1 SGHRS and CDR2 YFSETQ. The CDR3 has 14 amino acids. Full variable domain (missing parts from reference TRBV5-1 and TRBJ1-2): KAGVTQTPRYLIKTRGQQVTLSCSPISGHRSVSWYQQTPGQGLQFLFEYFSETQRNKGNFPGRFSGRQFSNSRSEMNVSTLELGDSALYLCASRFTGQAPGYTFGSGTRLTVV.

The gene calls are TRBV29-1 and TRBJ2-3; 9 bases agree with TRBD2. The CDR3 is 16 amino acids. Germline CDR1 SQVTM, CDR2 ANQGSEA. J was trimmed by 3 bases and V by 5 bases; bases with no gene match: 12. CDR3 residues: CSVTGWGSGGTDTQYF. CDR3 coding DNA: TGCAGCGTTACCGGCTGGGGTAGCGGGGGAACAGATACGCAGTATTTT.

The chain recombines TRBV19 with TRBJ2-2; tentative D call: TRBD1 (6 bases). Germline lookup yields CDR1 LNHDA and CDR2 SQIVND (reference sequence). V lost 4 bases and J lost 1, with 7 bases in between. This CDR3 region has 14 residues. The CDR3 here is CASSKTGNTGELFF. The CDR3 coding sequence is TGTGCCAGTAGTAAGACAGGGAACACCGGGGAGCTGTTTTTT.